Listed below are T cell receptor beta chains from one sample, sequenced in a study of blood T cell repertoires in COVID-19. TCRdb's copy holds only in-frame clones and misses some; the assay was immunoSEQ multiplex PCR. The sample consists of some 250,000 clones, under 85% of them appearing once. The sample consisted of peripheral blood. Receptors were obtained from a man aged 25 to 40 who had recovered from COVID-19. Each CDR3 is given with its conserved first and last residue. The D gene is left open where the match is weak. Expanded clones get a size class; other rows say once, few or many, or leave the size out.

j_call: TRBJ2-7; v_call: TRBV6-5; clone_size: once; d_call: NA; cdr3_nt: TGTGCCAGCACCCAGGATTCCTCCGAGCAGTACTTC; cdr3_aa: CASTQDSSEQYF
j_call: TRBJ2-2; v_call: TRBV7-3; clone_size: NA; d_call: NA; cdr3_nt: TGTGCCAGCAGCCCCCAAAACACCGGGGAGCTGTTTTTT; cdr3_aa: CASSPQNTGELFF
j_call: TRBJ2-1; v_call: TRBV19; clone_size: NA; d_call: NA; cdr3_nt: TGTGCCAGTAGTATACGGAGGCTAAATGAGCAGTTCTTC; cdr3_aa: CASSIRRLNEQFF
j_call: TRBJ1-2; v_call: TRBV27; clone_size: NA; d_call: TRBD1; cdr3_nt: TGTGCCAGCAGTCCTTGGGACAGGAGCGGCTACACCTTC; cdr3_aa: CASSPWDRSGYTF
j_call: TRBJ1-2; v_call: TRBV5-1; clone_size: few; d_call: NA; cdr3_nt: TGCGCCAGCAGGGGGACCGGGAGAAAAGAGTATGGCTACACCTTC; cdr3_aa: CASRGTGRKEYGYTF
j_call: TRBJ2-2; v_call: TRBV5-6; clone_size: NA; d_call: TRBD1; cdr3_nt: TGTGCCAGCAGCGTGGACAGGGGGCAGTACACCGGGGAGCTGTTTTTT; cdr3_aa: CASSVDRGQYTGELFF
j_call: TRBJ1-2; v_call: TRBV6-1; clone_size: NA; d_call: TRBD1; cdr3_nt: TGTGCCAGCAGTGAAGTAACAGGGGTTGGCTACACCTTC; cdr3_aa: CASSEVTGVGYTF
j_call: TRBJ2-3; v_call: TRBV9; clone_size: NA; d_call: NA; cdr3_nt: TGTGCCAGCAGCGTAGCTGAGGCGGAGGTTAGCACAGATACGCAGTATTTT; cdr3_aa: CASSVAEAEVSTDTQYF
j_call: TRBJ2-5; v_call: TRBV5-1; clone_size: few; d_call: NA; cdr3_nt: TGCGCCAGCAGCTTGACGGTACAAGAGACCCAGTACTTC; cdr3_aa: CASSLTVQETQYF
j_call: TRBJ1-5; v_call: TRBV29-1; clone_size: NA; d_call: NA; cdr3_nt: TGCAGCGTGTCACAGGGTCGCAATCAGCCCCAGCATTTT; cdr3_aa: CSVSQGRNQPQHF
j_call: TRBJ2-2; v_call: TRBV19; clone_size: NA; d_call: TRBD2; cdr3_nt: TGTGCCAGTAGTCCCCGGCCGGGACTAGCGGGAGCTGACACCTCCCTCACCGGGGAGCTGTTTTTT; cdr3_aa: CASSPRPGLAGADTSLTGELFF
j_call: TRBJ2-3; v_call: TRBV2; clone_size: NA; d_call: TRBD2; cdr3_nt: TGTGCCAGCAGTGGCGCTAGCGGGGGAGGCACAGATACGCAGTATTTT; cdr3_aa: CASSGASGGGTDTQYF
j_call: TRBJ2-5; v_call: TRBV7-9; clone_size: NA; d_call: TRBD1; cdr3_nt: TGTGCCAGCAGCTCTTGGGACAGCCGAGAGACCCAGTACTTC; cdr3_aa: CASSSWDSRETQYF
j_call: TRBJ2-5; v_call: TRBV10-3; clone_size: NA; d_call: TRBD2; cdr3_nt: TGTGCCATCAGCCCGGGACTAGCGGGGGCTACTCAAGAGACCCAGTACTTC; cdr3_aa: CAISPGLAGATQETQYF
j_call: TRBJ2-3; v_call: TRBV5-4; clone_size: NA; d_call: NA; cdr3_nt: TGTGCCAGCAGGGGGGGGGCCGACCCATCCACAGATACGCAGTATTTT; cdr3_aa: CASRGGADPSTDTQYF
j_call: TRBJ1-1; v_call: TRBV7-3; clone_size: NA; d_call: TRBD1; cdr3_nt: TGTGCCAGCAGCTTAATGTTAGGACAGGCCGCCCGGCCCACTGAAGCTTTCTTT; cdr3_aa: CASSLMLGQAARPTEAFF
j_call: TRBJ2-1; v_call: TRBV5-4; clone_size: NA; d_call: TRBD2; cdr3_nt: TGTGCCAGCAGCTCAGGGACTAGCGATGAGCAGTTCTTC; cdr3_aa: CASSSGTSDEQFF
j_call: TRBJ1-4; v_call: TRBV7-2; clone_size: NA; d_call: NA; cdr3_nt: TGTGCCAGCAGCGTGACTCATGGTGAAAAACTGTTTTTT; cdr3_aa: CASSVTHGEKLFF
j_call: TRBJ1-2; v_call: TRBV10-3; clone_size: NA; d_call: TRBD1; cdr3_nt: TGTGCCATCAGTTCAGGACAGGCTTACTATGGCTACACCTTC; cdr3_aa: CAISSGQAYYGYTF
j_call: TRBJ2-7; v_call: TRBV19; clone_size: NA; d_call: TRBD2; cdr3_nt: TGTGCCAGTAGTATGGGCGCTAGCGGATCCTACGAGCAGTACTTC; cdr3_aa: CASSMGASGSYEQYF
j_call: TRBJ2-3; v_call: TRBV18; clone_size: NA; d_call: TRBD2; cdr3_nt: TGTGCCAGCTCACTCCTGGAAGCGGGGGGGCTTTCAGATACGCAGTATTTT; cdr3_aa: CASSLLEAGGLSDTQYF
j_call: TRBJ1-3; v_call: TRBV9; clone_size: NA; d_call: NA; cdr3_nt: TGTGCCAGCAGCGCAACAGGGAACTCTGGAAACACCATATATTTT; cdr3_aa: CASSATGNSGNTIYF
j_call: TRBJ1-2; v_call: TRBV19; clone_size: NA; d_call: NA; cdr3_nt: TGTGCCAGTAGTATTCAGGGGTCAAACTATGGCTACACCTTC; cdr3_aa: CASSIQGSNYGYTF
j_call: TRBJ1-3; v_call: TRBV28; clone_size: NA; d_call: NA; cdr3_nt: TGTGCCAGCAGTTTTCTTCGGAACACCATATATTTT; cdr3_aa: CASSFLRNTIYF
j_call: TRBJ1-1; v_call: TRBV18; clone_size: NA; d_call: NA; cdr3_nt: TGTGCCAGCTCATCCCAGGAGAACACTGAAGCTTTCTTT; cdr3_aa: CASSSQENTEAFF
j_call: TRBJ2-3; v_call: TRBV6-6; clone_size: NA; d_call: NA; cdr3_nt: TGTGCCAGCAGATTGGCCGTCACAGATACGCAGTATTTT; cdr3_aa: CASRLAVTDTQYF
j_call: TRBJ2-2; v_call: TRBV3-1/TRBV3-2; clone_size: once; d_call: NA; cdr3_nt: TGTGCCAGCAGTTTCGCCGGGGAGCTGTTTTTT; cdr3_aa: CASSFAGELFF
j_call: TRBJ1-2; v_call: TRBV9; clone_size: NA; d_call: NA; cdr3_nt: TGTGCCAGCAGCGAGGGCGGGGGGTTAGGCTACACCTTC; cdr3_aa: CASSEGGGLGYTF
j_call: TRBJ1-1; v_call: TRBV5-1; clone_size: NA; d_call: NA; cdr3_nt: TGCGCCAGCAGCTATCGAGGGAGGGGGGCTGAAGCTTTCTTT; cdr3_aa: CASSYRGRGAEAFF
j_call: TRBJ1-2; v_call: TRBV5-5; clone_size: NA; d_call: NA; cdr3_nt: TGTGCCAGCAGATCGACACCGTCTAACTATGGCTACACCTTC; cdr3_aa: CASRSTPSNYGYTF
j_call: TRBJ1-1; v_call: TRBV29-1; clone_size: NA; d_call: TRBD1; cdr3_nt: TGCAGCGTTGGCATGGACAGGGGCACTGAAGCTTTCTTT; cdr3_aa: CSVGMDRGTEAFF